This T cell receptor beta chain was captured in a study of cytomegalovirus exposure and HLA in healthy donors. Study results and caveats: Upon later analysis, TCR association rates were observed to vary by HLA locus, being highest for DRB1 and lowest for HLA-C.

Primers included in the PCR were 60 Vbeta and 13 Jbeta primers. The assay was immunoSEQ multiplex PCR, and TCRdb's table has in-frame clones only and misses some. The listing contains 40,000 or so clones. Comments on this clone: What it binds is not known.

The CDR3 covers 13 residues. Germline V gene sequence: CDR1 MNHEY, CDR2 SMNVEV (reference sequence). The TCR sequence derives from a man in his thirties or forties in good health and CMV-seronegative. The sequencing input was PBMCs. This chain joins TRBV27 and TRBJ2-5; D is possibly TRBD1 (5 bases). The DNA end is more similar to TRBJ2-7, so the J call may be wrong. The CDR3 DNA is TGTGCCAGCAGTGGTATCAGGGACTACGAGCAGTACTTC. Translated: CASSGIRDYEQYF.